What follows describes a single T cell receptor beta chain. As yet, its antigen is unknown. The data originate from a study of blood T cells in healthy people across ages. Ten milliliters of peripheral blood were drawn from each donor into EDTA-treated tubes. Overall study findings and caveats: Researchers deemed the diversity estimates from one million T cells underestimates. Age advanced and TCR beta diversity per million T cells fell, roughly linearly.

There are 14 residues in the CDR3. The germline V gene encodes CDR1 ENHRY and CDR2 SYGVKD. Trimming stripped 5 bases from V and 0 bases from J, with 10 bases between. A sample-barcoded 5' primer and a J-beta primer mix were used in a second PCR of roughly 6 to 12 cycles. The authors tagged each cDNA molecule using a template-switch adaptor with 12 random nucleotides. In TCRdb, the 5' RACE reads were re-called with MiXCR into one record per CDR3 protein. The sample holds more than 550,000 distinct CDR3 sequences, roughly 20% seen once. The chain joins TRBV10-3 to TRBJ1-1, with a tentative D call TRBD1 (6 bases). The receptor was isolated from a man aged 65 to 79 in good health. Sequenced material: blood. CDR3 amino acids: CAISRGGMNTEAFF. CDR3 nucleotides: TGTGCCATCAGTAGAGGGGGGATGAACACTGAAGCTTTCTTT.